These T cell receptor beta chains were read from a single sample in a study of cytomegalovirus exposure and HLA in healthy donors. Profiled with immunoSEQ multiplex PCR; TCRdb holds only in-frame clones, not every one. The table records about 230,000 clones, 70% to 90% of them present only once. Sequenced sample: PBMCs. The receptors were sampled from a girl aged 2-10 years in good health and CMV-seronegative. The CDR3 runs from the conserved cysteine through the conserved F or W. Each record gives: D gene, J gene, V gene, clone size, CDR3 protein, CDR3 DNA. The D gene is left open where the match is weak. Part of the rows lack a size; the others show once, few, many or a class for expanded clones.

D gene: TRBD2; J gene: TRBJ2-7; V gene: TRBV4-3; clone size: -; CDR3 protein: CASSQGVLSGGEGYEQYF; CDR3 DNA: TGCGCCAGCAGCCAAGGAGTTCTAAGCGGGGGGGAAGGGTACGAGCAGTACTTC
D gene: TRBD1; J gene: TRBJ1-4; V gene: TRBV4-1; clone size: few; CDR3 protein: CASRPGGVEKLFF; CDR3 DNA: TGCGCCAGCAGGCCAGGGGGCGTTGAAAAACTGTTTTTT
D gene: -; J gene: TRBJ1-2; V gene: TRBV5-1; clone size: -; CDR3 protein: CASSLSGGGVGGYTF; CDR3 DNA: TGCGCCAGCAGCTTGTCTGGCGGGGGGGTTGGCGGCTACACCTTC
D gene: TRBD1; J gene: TRBJ1-3; V gene: TRBV19; clone size: -; CDR3 protein: CASSAGTAGVMDTIYF; CDR3 DNA: TGTGCCAGTAGTGCCGGGACAGCCGGCGTTATGGACACCATATATTTT
D gene: -; J gene: TRBJ2-4; V gene: TRBV5-1; clone size: -; CDR3 protein: CASSLAEPENIQYF; CDR3 DNA: TGCGCCAGCAGCTTGGCTGAGCCTGAGAACATTCAGTACTTC
D gene: -; J gene: TRBJ1-1; V gene: TRBV7-9; clone size: -; CDR3 protein: CASSLSQGNTEAFF; CDR3 DNA: TGTGCCAGCAGCTTATCCCAGGGGAACACTGAAGCTTTCTTT
D gene: -; J gene: TRBJ2-5; V gene: TRBV11-2; clone size: -; CDR3 protein: CASSSRRGGETQYF; CDR3 DNA: TGTGCCAGCAGCTCAAGGAGGGGAGGAGAGACCCAGTACTTC
D gene: TRBD1; J gene: TRBJ2-7; V gene: TRBV4-1; clone size: -; CDR3 protein: CASSQVLQGPDEQYF; CDR3 DNA: TGCGCCAGCAGCCAGGTATTACAGGGGCCCGACGAGCAGTACTTC
D gene: -; J gene: TRBJ2-2; V gene: TRBV2; clone size: -; CDR3 protein: CASLWGSNTGELFF; CDR3 DNA: TGTGCCAGTTTGTGGGGCTCGAACACCGGGGAGCTGTTTTTT
D gene: -; J gene: TRBJ1-1; V gene: TRBV6-1; clone size: -; CDR3 protein: CASSELGRTEAFF; CDR3 DNA: TGTGCCAGCAGTGAACTGGGGAGAACTGAAGCTTTCTTT
D gene: -; J gene: TRBJ1-2; V gene: TRBV7-9; clone size: -; CDR3 protein: CASSLVLGYTF; CDR3 DNA: TGTGCCAGCAGCTTAGTTTTAGGCTACACCTTC
D gene: -; J gene: TRBJ1-5; V gene: TRBV5-1; clone size: -; CDR3 protein: CASSLGSNQPQHF; CDR3 DNA: TGCGCCAGCAGCCTAGGTAGCAATCAGCCCCAGCATTTT
D gene: -; J gene: TRBJ2-7; V gene: TRBV6-5; clone size: -; CDR3 protein: CASSYSKTGRSYEQYF; CDR3 DNA: TGTGCCAGCAGTTACTCGAAGACAGGGAGGTCGTACGAGCAGTACTTC
D gene: -; J gene: TRBJ2-7; V gene: TRBV5-1; clone size: -; CDR3 protein: CASSRKSPAGTTVSYEQYF; CDR3 DNA: TGCGCCAGCAGTCGGAAGTCTCCCGCCGGGACAACCGTCTCCTACGAGCAGTACTTC
D gene: -; J gene: TRBJ1-2; V gene: TRBV9; clone size: -; CDR3 protein: CASSVEPTGGYTF; CDR3 DNA: TGTGCCAGCAGCGTAGAACCCACGGGAGGCTACACCTTC
D gene: TRBD1; J gene: TRBJ2-7; V gene: TRBV5-5; clone size: few; CDR3 protein: CASSIQGARREQYF; CDR3 DNA: TGTGCCAGCAGCATACAGGGGGCAAGGCGCGAGCAGTACTTC
D gene: -; J gene: TRBJ1-2; V gene: TRBV30; clone size: -; CDR3 protein: CAWRPQLNYGYTF; CDR3 DNA: TGTGCCTGGAGGCCTCAACTGAACTATGGCTACACCTTC
D gene: TRBD2; J gene: TRBJ2-5; V gene: TRBV5-1; clone size: -; CDR3 protein: CASSLRLAEETQYF; CDR3 DNA: TGCGCCAGCAGCCTAAGACTAGCGGAAGAGACCCAGTACTTC
D gene: -; J gene: TRBJ1-1; V gene: TRBV6-1; clone size: few; CDR3 protein: CASSQGRTEAFF; CDR3 DNA: TGTGCCAGCAGTCAGGGGAGAACTGAAGCTTTCTTT
D gene: -; J gene: TRBJ2-5; V gene: TRBV7-9; clone size: -; CDR3 protein: CASSLGRRGKTQYF; CDR3 DNA: TGTGCCAGCAGCTTAGGAAGGAGGGGAAAGACCCAGTACTTC
D gene: TRBD1; J gene: TRBJ1-2; V gene: TRBV2; clone size: -; CDR3 protein: CASSDHGQDYTF; CDR3 DNA: TGTGCCAGCAGTGACCATGGACAGGACTACACCTTC
D gene: TRBD1; J gene: TRBJ2-4; V gene: TRBV30; clone size: -; CDR3 protein: CAWKFKDRGAKNIQYF; CDR3 DNA: TGTGCCTGGAAATTCAAAGACAGGGGAGCCAAAAACATTCAGTACTTC
D gene: -; J gene: TRBJ2-7; V gene: TRBV2; clone size: -; CDR3 protein: CASRGGGSYEQYF; CDR3 DNA: TGTGCCAGCCGAGGGGGGGGGTCCTACGAGCAGTACTTC
D gene: -; J gene: TRBJ1-3; V gene: TRBV5-6; clone size: -; CDR3 protein: CASRGSGTPFGGNTIYF; CDR3 DNA: TGTGCCAGCAGAGGATCCGGGACTCCCTTCGGTGGAAACACCATATATTTT
D gene: -; J gene: TRBJ2-1; V gene: TRBV5-4; clone size: -; CDR3 protein: CASSLAWSSYNEQFF; CDR3 DNA: TGTGCCAGCAGCTTGGCATGGAGCTCCTACAATGAGCAGTTCTTC
D gene: TRBD2; J gene: TRBJ2-3; V gene: TRBV27; clone size: few; CDR3 protein: CASSSYHSGGRTDTQYF; CDR3 DNA: TGTGCCAGCAGTTCCTATCATAGCGGGGGCCGCACAGATACGCAGTATTTT
D gene: -; J gene: TRBJ1-2; V gene: TRBV11-2; clone size: -; CDR3 protein: CASSRGGTAGYGYTF; CDR3 DNA: TGTGCCAGCAGCCGCGGGGGTACCGCTGGGTATGGCTACACCTTC
D gene: -; J gene: TRBJ2-3; V gene: TRBV6-1; clone size: -; CDR3 protein: CASSEARYRGVTDTQYF; CDR3 DNA: TGTGCCAGCAGTGAAGCGAGGTATAGAGGAGTCACAGATACGCAGTATTTT
D gene: TRBD1; J gene: TRBJ2-7; V gene: TRBV29-1; clone size: -; CDR3 protein: CSVPGTGLYEQYF; CDR3 DNA: TGCAGCGTTCCCGGGACAGGACTCTACGAGCAGTACTTC
D gene: -; J gene: TRBJ2-3; V gene: TRBV2; clone size: few; CDR3 protein: CASSYTDTQYF; CDR3 DNA: TGTGCCAGCAGTTACACAGATACGCAGTATTTT
D gene: -; J gene: TRBJ2-3; V gene: TRBV2; clone size: -; CDR3 protein: CASRPMAGFTDTQYF; CDR3 DNA: TGTGCCAGCAGGCCCATGGCGGGATTCACGGATACGCAGTATTTT
D gene: -; J gene: TRBJ2-2; V gene: TRBV9; clone size: -; CDR3 protein: CASSSQGFNTGELFF; CDR3 DNA: TGTGCCAGCAGCTCACAGGGCTTTAACACCGGGGAGCTGTTTTTT
D gene: TRBD1; J gene: TRBJ2-5; V gene: TRBV29-1; clone size: once; CDR3 protein: CSVDGTGKVYETQYF; CDR3 DNA: TGCAGCGTTGACGGGACAGGGAAGGTATACGAGACCCAGTACTTC
D gene: TRBD2; J gene: TRBJ2-7; V gene: TRBV6-5; clone size: -; CDR3 protein: CASSYASGSYEQYF; CDR3 DNA: TGTGCCAGCAGTTACGCTAGCGGTTCCTACGAGCAGTACTTC
D gene: TRBD1; J gene: TRBJ2-7; V gene: TRBV10-2; clone size: -; CDR3 protein: CASRKPGTGTYEQYF; CDR3 DNA: TGCGCCAGCAGAAAACCCGGGACAGGAACCTACGAGCAGTACTTC
D gene: -; J gene: TRBJ1-1; V gene: TRBV7-9; clone size: -; CDR3 protein: CASSTRGTANTEAFF; CDR3 DNA: TGTGCCAGCAGCACCCGCGGGACGGCGAACACTGAAGCTTTCTTT
D gene: -; J gene: TRBJ2-3; V gene: TRBV9; clone size: -; CDR3 protein: CASTGKSGTDTQYF; CDR3 DNA: TGTGCCAGCACGGGGAAGTCGGGGACAGATACGCAGTATTTT
D gene: TRBD1; J gene: TRBJ2-5; V gene: TRBV11-2; clone size: -; CDR3 protein: CASSTDRGSAETQYF; CDR3 DNA: TGTGCCAGCAGCACCGACAGGGGTTCTGCAGAGACCCAGTACTTC
D gene: TRBD1; J gene: TRBJ1-1; V gene: TRBV7-9; clone size: once; CDR3 protein: CASSLGQGPAFF; CDR3 DNA: TGTGCCAGCAGCTTAGGACAGGGCCCAGCTTTCTTT
D gene: -; J gene: TRBJ1-2; V gene: TRBV27; clone size: -; CDR3 protein: CASSLFHESNYGYTF; CDR3 DNA: TGTGCCAGCAGTTTATTTCATGAGAGTAACTATGGCTACACCTTC
D gene: -; J gene: TRBJ2-3; V gene: TRBV7-9; clone size: -; CDR3 protein: CASSEFGHPNTDTQYF; CDR3 DNA: TGTGCCAGCAGCGAATTCGGACACCCTAACACAGATACGCAGTATTTT